This TCR beta chain was identified in a study of T cell responses to AZD1222 COVID-19 vaccine. TCRdb's copy holds only in-frame clones and misses some; the assay was immunoSEQ multiplex PCR. The data contain approximately 140,000 clones, 91% of them seen just once; the ten biggest clones take up about 7.5%. This CDR3 is built from 17 residues. Germline-derived CDR1 and CDR2 are LNHDA and SQIVND (reference sequence). Trimming left V 3 bases short and J 3 bases short, with 18 bases between. Sequenced material: peripheral blood, taken 28 days after the second dose of the MenACWY control vaccine. The gene calls are TRBV19 and TRBJ1-5, with a weak D call TRBD1 (6 bases). The origin of this receptor is an adult who received the MenACWY meningococcal vaccine as a control. Here the CDR3 reads CASSIRGAGVTNQPQHF. The CDR3 DNA follows: TGTGCCAGTAGTATTAGGGGGGCCGGTGTCACCAATCAGCCCCAGCATTTT. The full variable domain, completed using reference TRBV19 and TRBJ1-5, is DGGITQSPKYLFRKEGQNVTLSCEQNLNHDAMYWYRQDPGQGLRLIYYSQIVNDFQKGDIAEGYSVSREKKESFPLTVTSAQKNPTAFYLCASSIRGAGVTNQPQHFGDGTRLSIL.